This T cell receptor (beta chain) was sequenced during a study of glioma-infiltrating T cells after dendritic cell vaccination. For the study at large: Monocyte-derived dendritic cells, cultured seven days with IL-4 and GM-CSF, were pulsed with autologous tumor lysate. Dendritic cell vaccine was injected intradermally three times, biweekly.

The PCR used 60 V beta and 13 J beta primers. Clones were sequenced by immunoSEQ multiplex PCR, and TCRdb holds only the in-frame ones, with some missing. The sample shows about 50,000 clones, around nine tenths of them seen only once. The time point was: after dendritic cell vaccination, including at tumor progression/relapse. The CDR3 is made up of 14 amino acids. In germline, CDR1 is SQVTM, CDR2 ANQGSEA. V lost 7 bases to trimming and J lost 5 bases; unmatched junction nucleotides: 10. The chain recombines TRBV29-1 with TRBJ2-5; 10 nucleotides match TRBD2. The receptor's source is a human donor with glioblastoma. This specimen was blood, taken after dendritic cell vaccination. CDR3 residues: CSACPSGSTETQYF. The CDR3 DNA is TGCAGCGCCTGCCCTAGCGGGAGTACGGAGACCCAGTACTTC.